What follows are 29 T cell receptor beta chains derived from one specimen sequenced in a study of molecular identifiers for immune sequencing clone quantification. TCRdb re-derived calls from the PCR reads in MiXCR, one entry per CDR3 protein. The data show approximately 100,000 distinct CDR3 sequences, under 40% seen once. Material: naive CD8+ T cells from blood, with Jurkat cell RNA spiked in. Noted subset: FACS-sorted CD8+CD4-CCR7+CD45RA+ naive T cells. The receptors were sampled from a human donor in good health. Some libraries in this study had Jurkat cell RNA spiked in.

CDR3 DNA sequence: TGTGCCAGCAGTTTTAGCGGGAGGGCCTACGAGCAGTACTTC. Its protein product is CASSFSGRAYEQYF. The V gene is TRBV28, the J gene TRBJ2-7, with TRBD2 identical over 11 bases. Unmatched junction bases numbered 0, after V lost 3 bases and J lost 2 bases. CDR1 MDHEN and CDR2 SYDVKM come from the germline V gene. This CDR3 has 14 residues.

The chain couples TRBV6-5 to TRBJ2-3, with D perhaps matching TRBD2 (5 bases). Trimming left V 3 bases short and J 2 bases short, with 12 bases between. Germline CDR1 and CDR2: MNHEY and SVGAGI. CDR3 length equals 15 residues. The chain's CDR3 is CASSYSSYLTDTQYF. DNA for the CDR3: TGTGCCAGCAGTTATTCTAGCTACCTCACAGATACGCAGTATTTT.

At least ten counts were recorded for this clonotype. As DNA, the CDR3 is TGTGCCAGCAGCCAAGAAGAGACCGGTAATCAGCCCCAGCATTTT. Its translation: CASSQEETGNQPQHF. This chain uses TRBV4-2 with TRBJ1-5; D gene unclear. The length of the CDR3 is 15 residues. V was cut by 0 bases and J by 4 bases, with 10 bases left in between. Germline CDR1 reads LGHNA; CDR2 reads YNFKEQ.

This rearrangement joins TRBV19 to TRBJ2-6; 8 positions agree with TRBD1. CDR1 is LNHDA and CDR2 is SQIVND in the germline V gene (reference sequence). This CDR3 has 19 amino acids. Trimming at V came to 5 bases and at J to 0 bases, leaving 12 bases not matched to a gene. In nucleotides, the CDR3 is TGTGCCAGTAGTCTATGGGACAGGCCCTCTAGCTCTGGGGCCAACGTCCTGACTTTC. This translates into CASSLWDRPSSSGANVLTF.

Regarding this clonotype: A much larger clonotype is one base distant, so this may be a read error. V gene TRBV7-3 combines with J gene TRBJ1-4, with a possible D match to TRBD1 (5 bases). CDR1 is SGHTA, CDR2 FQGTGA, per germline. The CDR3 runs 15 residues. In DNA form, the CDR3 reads TGTGCCAGCAGCCCCCCGGGGGTGTCTAATGAAAAACTGGTTTTT. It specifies CASSPPGVSNEKLVF. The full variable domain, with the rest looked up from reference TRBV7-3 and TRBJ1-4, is GAGVSQTPSNKVTEKGKYVELRCDPISGHTALYWYRQSLGQGPEFLIYFQGTGAADDSGLPNDRFFAVRPEGSVSTLKIQRTERGDSAVYLCASSPPGVSNEKLVFGSGTQLSVL.

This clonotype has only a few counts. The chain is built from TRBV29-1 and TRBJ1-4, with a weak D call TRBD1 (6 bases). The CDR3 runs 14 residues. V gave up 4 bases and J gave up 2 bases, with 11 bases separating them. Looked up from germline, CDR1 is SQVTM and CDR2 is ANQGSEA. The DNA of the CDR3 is TGCAGCGTTGCCTGGGGGCCGACTAATGAAAAACTGTTTTTT. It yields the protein CSVAWGPTNEKLFF.

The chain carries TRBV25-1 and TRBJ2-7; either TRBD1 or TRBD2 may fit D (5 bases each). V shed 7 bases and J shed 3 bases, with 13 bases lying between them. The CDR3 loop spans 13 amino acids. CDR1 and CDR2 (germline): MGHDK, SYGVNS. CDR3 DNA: TGTGCCAGCACCCGGGACGGTGACTACGAGCAGTACTTC. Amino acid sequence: CASTRDGDYEQYF.

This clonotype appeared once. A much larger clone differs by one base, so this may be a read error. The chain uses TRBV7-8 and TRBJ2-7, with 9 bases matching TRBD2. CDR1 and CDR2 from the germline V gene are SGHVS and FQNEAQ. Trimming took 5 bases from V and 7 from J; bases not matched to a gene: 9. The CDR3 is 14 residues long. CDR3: CASSLCGRAFEQYF. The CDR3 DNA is TGTGCCAGCAGCCTATGCGGGAGGGCCTTTGAGCAGTACTTC.

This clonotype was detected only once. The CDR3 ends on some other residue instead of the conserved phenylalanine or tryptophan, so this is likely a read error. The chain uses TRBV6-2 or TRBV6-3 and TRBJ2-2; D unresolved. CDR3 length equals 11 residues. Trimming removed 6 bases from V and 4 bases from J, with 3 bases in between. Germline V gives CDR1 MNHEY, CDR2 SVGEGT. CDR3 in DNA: TGTGCCAGCAGGGTCACCGGGGAGCTGTTTATT. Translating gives CASRVTGELFI.

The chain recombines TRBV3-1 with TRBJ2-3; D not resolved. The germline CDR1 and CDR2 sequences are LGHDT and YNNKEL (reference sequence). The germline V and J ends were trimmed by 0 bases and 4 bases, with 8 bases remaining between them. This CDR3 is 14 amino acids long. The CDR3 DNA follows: TGTGCCAGCAGCCAAGAAAGGGCTCCAGATACGCAGTATTTT. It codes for CASSQERAPDTQYF.

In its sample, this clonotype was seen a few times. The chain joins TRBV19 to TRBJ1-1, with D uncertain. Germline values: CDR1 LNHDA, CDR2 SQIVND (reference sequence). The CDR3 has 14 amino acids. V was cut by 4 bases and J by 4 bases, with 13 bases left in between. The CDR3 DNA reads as TGTGCCAGTAGTACCTCCGAGTCCTTCACTGAAGCTTTCTTT. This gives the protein CASSTSESFTEAFF.

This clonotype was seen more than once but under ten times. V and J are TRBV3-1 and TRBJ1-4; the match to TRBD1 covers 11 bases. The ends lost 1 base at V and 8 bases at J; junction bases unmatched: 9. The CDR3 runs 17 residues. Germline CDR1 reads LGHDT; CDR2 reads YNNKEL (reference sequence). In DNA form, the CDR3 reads TGTGCCAGCAGCCAAGTATCCGGGACAGGGGGAGAGGAAAAACTGTTTTTT. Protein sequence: CASSQVSGTGGEEKLFF.

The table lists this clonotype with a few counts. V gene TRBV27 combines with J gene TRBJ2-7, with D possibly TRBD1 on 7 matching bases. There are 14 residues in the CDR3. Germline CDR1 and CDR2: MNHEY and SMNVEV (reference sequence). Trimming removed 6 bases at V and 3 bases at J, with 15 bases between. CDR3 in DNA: TGTGCCAGCAGCCTATCCAGGGGGGACTACGAGCAGTACTTC. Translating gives CASSLSRGDYEQYF.

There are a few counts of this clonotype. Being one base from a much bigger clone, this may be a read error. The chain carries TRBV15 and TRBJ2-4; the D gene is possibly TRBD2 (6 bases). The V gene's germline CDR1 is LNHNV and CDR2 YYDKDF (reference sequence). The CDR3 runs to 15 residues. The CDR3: CATSSLQLAENIQYF. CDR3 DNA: TGTGCCACCAGCAGCTTACAACTAGCCGAAAACATTCAGTACTTC.

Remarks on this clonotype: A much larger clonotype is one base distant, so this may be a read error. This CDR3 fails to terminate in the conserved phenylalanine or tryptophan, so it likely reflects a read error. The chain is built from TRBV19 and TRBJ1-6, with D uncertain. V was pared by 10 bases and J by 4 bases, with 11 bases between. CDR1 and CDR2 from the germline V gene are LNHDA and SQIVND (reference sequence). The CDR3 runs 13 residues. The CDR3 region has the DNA TGTGCCACCGCGTGGGGTTATAATTCACCCCTCCACATT. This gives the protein CATAWGYNSPLHI.

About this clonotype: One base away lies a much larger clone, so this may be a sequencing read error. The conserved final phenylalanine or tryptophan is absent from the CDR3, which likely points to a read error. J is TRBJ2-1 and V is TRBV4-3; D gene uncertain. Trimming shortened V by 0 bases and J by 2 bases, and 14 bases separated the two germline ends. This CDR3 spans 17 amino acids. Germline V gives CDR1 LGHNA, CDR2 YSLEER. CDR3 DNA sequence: TGCGCCAGCAGCCAAGATACCAGCACGGCACCCTACAATGAGCAGTTCCTC. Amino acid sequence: CASSQDTSTAPYNEQFL.

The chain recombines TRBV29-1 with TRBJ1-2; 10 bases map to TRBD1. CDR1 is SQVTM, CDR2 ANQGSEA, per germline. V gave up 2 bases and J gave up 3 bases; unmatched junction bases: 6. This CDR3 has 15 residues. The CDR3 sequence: CSVELPGTGDYGYTF. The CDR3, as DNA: TGCAGCGTTGAATTGCCCGGGACAGGGGACTATGGCTACACCTTC.

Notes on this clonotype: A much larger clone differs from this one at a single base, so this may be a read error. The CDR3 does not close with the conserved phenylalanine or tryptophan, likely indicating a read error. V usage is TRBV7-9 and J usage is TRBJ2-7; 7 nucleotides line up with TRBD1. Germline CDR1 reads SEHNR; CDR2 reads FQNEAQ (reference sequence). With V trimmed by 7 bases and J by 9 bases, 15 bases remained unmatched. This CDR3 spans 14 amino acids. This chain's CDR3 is CASTLPTGDRRQYI. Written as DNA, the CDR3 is TGTGCCAGCACCCTCCCTACAGGGGACCGGCGGCAGTACATC.

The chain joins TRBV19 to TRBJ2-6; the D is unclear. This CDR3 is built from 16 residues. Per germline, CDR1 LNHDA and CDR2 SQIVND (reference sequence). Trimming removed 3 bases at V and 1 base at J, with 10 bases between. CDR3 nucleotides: TGTGCCAGTAGTATCGTCGTGGAATCTGGGGCCAACGTCCTGACTTTC. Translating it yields CASSIVVESGANVLTF.

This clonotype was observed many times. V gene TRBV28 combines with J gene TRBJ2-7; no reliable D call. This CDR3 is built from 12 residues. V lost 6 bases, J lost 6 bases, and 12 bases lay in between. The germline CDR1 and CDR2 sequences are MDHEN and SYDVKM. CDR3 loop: CASRHMGIEQYF. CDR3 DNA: TGTGCCAGCAGACACATGGGAATCGAGCAGTACTTC.

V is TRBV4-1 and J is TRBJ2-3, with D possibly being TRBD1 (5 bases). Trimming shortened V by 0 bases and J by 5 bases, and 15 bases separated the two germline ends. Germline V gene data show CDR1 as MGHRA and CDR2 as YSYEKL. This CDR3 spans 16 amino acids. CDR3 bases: TGCGCCAGCAGCCAAGACCGGTCAGGGTGGGAAGATACGCAGTATTTT. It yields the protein CASSQDRSGWEDTQYF.

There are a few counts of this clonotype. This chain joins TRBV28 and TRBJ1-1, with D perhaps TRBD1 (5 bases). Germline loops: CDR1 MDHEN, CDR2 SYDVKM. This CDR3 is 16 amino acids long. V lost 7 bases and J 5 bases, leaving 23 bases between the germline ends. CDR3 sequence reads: CASNPYYGRVRTEAFF. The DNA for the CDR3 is TGTGCCAGCAATCCTTACTACGGCAGGGTAAGGACTGAAGCTTTCTTT.

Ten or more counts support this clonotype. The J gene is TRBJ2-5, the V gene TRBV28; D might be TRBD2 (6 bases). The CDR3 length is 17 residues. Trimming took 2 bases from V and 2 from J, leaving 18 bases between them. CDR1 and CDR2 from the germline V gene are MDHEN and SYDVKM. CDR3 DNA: TGTGCCAGCAGTTTAATTCTGGGGGGAACGTCACAAGAGACCCAGTACTTC. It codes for CASSLILGGTSQETQYF.

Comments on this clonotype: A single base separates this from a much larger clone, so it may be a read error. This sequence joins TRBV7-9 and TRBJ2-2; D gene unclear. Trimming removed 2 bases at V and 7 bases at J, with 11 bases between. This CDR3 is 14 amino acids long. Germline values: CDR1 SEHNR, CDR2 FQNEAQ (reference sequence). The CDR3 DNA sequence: TGTGCCAGCAGCTTAACTAACGGAGACGGGGAGCTGTTTTTT. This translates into CASSLTNGDGELFF.

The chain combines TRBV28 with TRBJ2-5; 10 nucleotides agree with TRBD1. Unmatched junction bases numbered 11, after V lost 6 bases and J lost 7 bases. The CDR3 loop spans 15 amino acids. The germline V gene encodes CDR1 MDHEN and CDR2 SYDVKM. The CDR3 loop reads CASRGPGQGDRTQYF. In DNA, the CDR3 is TGTGCCAGCAGGGGGCCCGGACAGGGGGACAGGACCCAGTACTTC.

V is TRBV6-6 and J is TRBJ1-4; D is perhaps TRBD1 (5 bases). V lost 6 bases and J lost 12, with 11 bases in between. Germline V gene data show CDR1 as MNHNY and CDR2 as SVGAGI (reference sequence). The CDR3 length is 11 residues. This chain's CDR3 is CASSPVGELFF. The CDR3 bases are TGTGCCAGCAGCCCCGTAGGGGAACTGTTTTTT.

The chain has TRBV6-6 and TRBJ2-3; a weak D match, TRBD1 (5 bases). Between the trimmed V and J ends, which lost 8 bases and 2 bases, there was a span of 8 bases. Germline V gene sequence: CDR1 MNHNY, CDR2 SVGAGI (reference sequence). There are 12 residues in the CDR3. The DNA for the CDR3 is TGTGCCAGCGGACAAGACACAGATACGCAGTATTTT. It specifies CASGQDTDTQYF.

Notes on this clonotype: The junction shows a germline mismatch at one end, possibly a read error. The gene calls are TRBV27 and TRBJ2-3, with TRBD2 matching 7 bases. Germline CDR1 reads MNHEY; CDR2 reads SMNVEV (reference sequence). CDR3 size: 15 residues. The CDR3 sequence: CARSFLTGGTDTQYF. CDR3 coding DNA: TGTGCCCGCAGTTTTCTCACGGGGGGTACAGATACGCAGTATTTT.

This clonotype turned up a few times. The CDR3 region is CASSSGLDRGEQYF. The CDR3, as DNA: TGTGCCAGCAGCTCTGGGCTGGACCGGGGGGAGCAGTACTTC. The chain recombines TRBV7-9 with TRBJ2-7, with D possibly matching TRBD2 (6 bases). Trimming took off 4 bases at V and 7 bases at J, with 17 bases between the two ends. The CDR3 contains 14 residues. Germline CDR1 and CDR2: SEHNR and FQNEAQ (reference sequence).